This T cell receptor beta chain was sequenced in a study of blood T cell repertoires in COVID-19. Across the study: Spain, Italy and the United States supplied samples that represented acute and convalescent COVID-19. PBMCs, B-cell-depleted T cells, or T cells were the source of the cDNA or gDNA that made up the material.

Per the original methods: Amplification from reference gene primers served as the basis for estimated nucleated cell counts. The protocol was immunoSEQ multiplex PCR, while the TCRdb copy is restricted to in-frame clones and leaves out a portion. The DNA was the basis for D and trimming; V, J and clone size are from that table. The sample lists fewer than 200,000 clones, approximately 85% seen once, with roughly 1.1% in the top ten. V lost 3 bases, J lost 3 bases, and 8 bases lay in between. The CDR3 totals 12 residues. Germline-derived CDR1 and CDR2 are DFQATT and SNEGSKA (reference sequence). V usage is TRBV20-1 and J usage is TRBJ1-2; D is unresolved. The sequence was obtained from a man aged 60 to 69 who had recovered from COVID-19. The source material was peripheral blood. DNA for the CDR3: TGCAGTGCTAGTCCCCTAGACTATGGCTACACCTTC. It codes for CSASPLDYGYTF.